These T cell receptor beta chains were read from a single sample in a study of beta chain features in type 1 diabetes. The repertoire was sequenced with immunoSEQ multiplex PCR; TCRdb's copy has only in-frame clones and lacks some. The data hold about 370,000 clones, with 9.6% observed a single time. The sample taken for sequencing was central memory CD4+ T cells from blood. These receptors were collected from a man aged 30 to 39 with type 1 diabetes. CDR3s include the opening cysteine and the closing phenylalanine or tryptophan. D genes are given only for firm matches. Not all rows give a size; the values are once, few, many and, for expanded clones, a class.

TRBV4-2	TRBJ1-1	-	-	TGTGCCAGCAGCCCGCCGGGTCCTCGTTTCACTGAAGCTTTCTTT	CASSPPGPRFTEAFF
TRBV7-9	TRBJ1-2	-	-	TGTGCCAGCAGCTTAAATGCCGGGGACGTCAGCGGCTACACCTTC	CASSLNAGDVSGYTF
TRBV5-1	TRBJ2-1	-	few	TGCGCCAGCAGCTCGGGGGGCGGGTACAATGAGCAGTTCTTC	CASSSGGGYNEQFF
TRBV28	TRBJ1-2	-	few	TGTGCCAGCAGCTTAGGGCGGGCCGATGGCTACACCTTC	CASSLGRADGYTF
TRBV11-2	TRBJ1-1	TRBD1	many	TGTGCCAGCAGCGGGGACAGAAACACTGAAGCTTTCTTT	CASSGDRNTEAFF
TRBV19	TRBJ2-5	-	few	TGTGCCAGTAGTATTTCGGGGGCGCTAGGGGAGACCCAGTACTTC	CASSISGALGETQYF
TRBV7-9	TRBJ1-5	-	many	TGTGCCAGCAGCTTAGGGGTTGCGGGGGAGGGGCAGCCCCAGCATTTT	CASSLGVAGEGQPQHF
TRBV6-1	TRBJ2-3	TRBD1	once	TGTGCCAGCAGTGATAAGGGACAGGGGGCCTCAGATACGCAGTATTTT	CASSDKGQGASDTQYF
TRBV6-1	TRBJ2-1	-	-	TGTGCCAGCAGTGAGCTTCGACAGTACAATGAGCAGTTCTTC	CASSELRQYNEQFF
TRBV2	TRBJ1-2	-	many	TGTGCCAGCAGCAGGGGATGGGATGGCTACACCTTC	CASSRGWDGYTF
TRBV7-2	TRBJ2-3	-	-	TGTGCCAGCAGCTTAGATTACACAGATACGCAGTATTTT	CASSLDYTDTQYF
TRBV11-1	TRBJ1-1	-	-	TGTGCCAGCAGCTTAACAGATATCGACACTGAAGCTTTCTTT	CASSLTDIDTEAFF
TRBV2	TRBJ1-1	-	few	TGTGCCACCCAAAGCGATCGCGCTATGAACACTGAAGCTTTCTTT	CATQSDRAMNTEAFF
TRBV7-2	TRBJ2-7	TRBD2	few	TGTGCCAGCAGCTTAGGTTTCGGGAGGGGTGGGTACGAGCAGTACTTC	CASSLGFGRGGYEQYF
TRBV6-5	TRBJ2-2	-	-	TGTGCCAGCAGTTACTCGGGGCCACCCGACACCGGGGAGCTGTTTTTT	CASSYSGPPDTGELFF
TRBV18	TRBJ1-1	TRBD1	few	TGTGCCAGCTCACCCTATACAGGGGGTAAGACTGAAGCTTTCTTT	CASSPYTGGKTEAFF
TRBV7-9	TRBJ2-3	-	once	TGTGCCAGCAGCTCTATGTATGGCGCAGATACGCAGTATTTT	CASSSMYGADTQYF
TRBV11-2	TRBJ2-4	-	-	TGTGCCAGCAGCCCAGGACTAGCCAAAAACATTCAGTACTTC	CASSPGLAKNIQYF
TRBV6-5	TRBJ1-2	-	few	TGTGCCAGCAAGGCGGTGTCCCATGGCTACACCTTC	CASKAVSHGYTF
TRBV7-8	TRBJ2-5	TRBD1	few	TGTGCCAGCAGACACAGGGGGGTAGGGGAGACCCAGTACTTC	CASRHRGVGETQYF
TRBV2	TRBJ1-5	-	-	TGTGCCAGCAGGACGGACCGCTGGAGCAATCAGCCCCAGCATTTT	CASRTDRWSNQPQHF
TRBV6-5	TRBJ1-5	-	-	TGTGCCAGCAGTTTCCAGTTCAATCAGCCCCAGCATTTT	CASSFQFNQPQHF
TRBV28	TRBJ1-2	-	-	TGTGCCAGCAGTCAGGGACGGAGCTATGGCTACACCTTC	CASSQGRSYGYTF
TRBV18	TRBJ1-5	-	few	TGTGCCAGCTCACCGTTTGAGTTAGCTGCCAATCAGCCCCAGCATTTT	CASSPFELAANQPQHF
TRBV7-8	TRBJ2-7	-	-	TGTGCCAGCAGCTTAGTCGGCGGAGGGACCAAGGGTCGCGAGCAGTACTTC	CASSLVGGGTKGREQYF
TRBV6-6	TRBJ1-2	TRBD1	-	TGTGCCAGCAGAGGGACAGGGGCTAACTATGGCTACACCTTC	CASRGTGANYGYTF
TRBV7-9	TRBJ2-2	TRBD1	-	TGTGCCAGCACCCAAGGGGCAGGGGGAACCGGGGAGCTGTTTTTT	CASTQGAGGTGELFF
TRBV28	TRBJ2-2	-	-	TGTGCCAGCAGTTTATATACGGGGACGCTCAACACCGGGGAGCTGTTTTTT	CASSLYTGTLNTGELFF
TRBV7-2	TRBJ2-1	-	few	TGTGCCAGCAGCTTATTCGCGTCGGAGCATGAGCAGTTCTTC	CASSLFASEHEQFF
TRBV11-2	TRBJ2-5	-	few	TGTGCCAGCAGCTTCCGCAGGGGCGCAGAGACCCAGTACTTC	CASSFRRGAETQYF
TRBV6-5	TRBJ2-7	TRBD2	-	TGTGCCAGCACCAGGACTAGCGGGACCGAGCAGTACTTC	CASTRTSGTEQYF
TRBV6-1	TRBJ2-1	-	-	TGTGCCAGCAGCCCACTCCTGGGTAATGAGCAGTTCTTC	CASSPLLGNEQFF
TRBV10-3	TRBJ2-7	TRBD2	-	TGTGCCAGCAGAGCCAGGGGGGAGCCGGGACTAGCTGACGAGCAGTACTTC	CASRARGEPGLADEQYF
TRBV7-2	TRBJ2-3	-	few	TGTGCCAGCAGCAGCGGGCGGGGAACCGGCACAGATACGCAGTATTTT	CASSSGRGTGTDTQYF
TRBV4-2	TRBJ1-3	-	few	TGTGCCAGCAGAGGTTCCCTAGTGAACTCTGGAAACACCATATATTTT	CASRGSLVNSGNTIYF
TRBV10-3	TRBJ1-4	TRBD1	-	TGTGCCATCAGGGGACAGGGAAATGAAAAACTGTTTTTT	CAIRGQGNEKLFF
TRBV28	TRBJ2-7	TRBD1	few	TGTGCCAGCAGTACGCAGACAGGGTCTAGGTACGAGCAGTACTTC	CASSTQTGSRYEQYF
TRBV10-3	TRBJ2-5	-	many	TGTGCCATCAAAGGTACAGGAGGAGAGACCCAGTACTTC	CAIKGTGGETQYF
TRBV30	TRBJ1-5	-	-	TGTGCCTGGAGTGTATTTGGGGGGGGACAGCCCCAGCATTTT	CAWSVFGGGQPQHF
TRBV27	TRBJ1-3	-	-	TGTGCCAGCAGTTTAGATGCGGGAAACACCATATATTTT	CASSLDAGNTIYF